A single sample is the source of the 18 T cell receptor beta chains below, sequenced in a study of cytomegalovirus exposure and HLA in healthy donors. The PCR had 60 Vbeta and 13 Jbeta primers. Clones were sequenced by immunoSEQ multiplex PCR, and TCRdb holds only the in-frame ones, with some missing. This table holds roughly 140,000 clones, about four fifths found once. The sample was PBMCs. The receptors were gathered from a human donor in good health.

The CDR3 is CAISGIGGIDPNYGYTF. The DNA of the CDR3 is TGTGCCATCAGTGGAATCGGGGGGATCGATCCTAACTATGGCTACACCTTC. This rearrangement joins TRBV10-3 to TRBJ1-2; the D gene is possibly TRBD1 (5 bases). This CDR3 comprises 17 residues. Trimming left V 4 bases short and J 0 bases short, with 18 bases between. Germline loops: CDR1 ENHRY, CDR2 SYGVKD.

The CDR3 nucleotides read TGTGCCAGCTCACCTTGGACAGGGGTGGGCGGAAACACCATATATTTT. Translated: CASSPWTGVGGNTIYF. The rearrangement uses TRBV18 and TRBJ1-3; 9 nucleotides match TRBD1. Losses at the gene ends were 3 bases for V and 4 bases for J; bases not matched to a gene: 7. The CDR3 is 16 residues long. In germline, CDR1 is KGHSH, CDR2 LQKENI. Together with reference TRBV18 and TRBJ1-3, the CDR3 gives the full variable domain: NAGVMQNPRHLVRRRGQEARLRCSPMKGHSHVYWYRQLPEEGLKFMVYLQKENIIDESGMPKERFSAEFPKEGPSILRIQQVVRGDSAAYFCASSPWTGVGGNTIYFGEGSWLTVV.

The rearrangement links TRBV9 to TRBJ2-1; D might be TRBD1 (5 bases). The CDR3 totals 16 residues. Trimming pared 3 bases from V and 5 bases from J, leaving 18 bases between. In germline, CDR1 is SGDLS, CDR2 YYNGEE. In DNA, the CDR3 is TGTGCCAGCAGCGCAGCTGGGGCAGTTTTCAACAATGAGCAGTTCTTC. It specifies CASSAAGAVFNNEQFF.

J is TRBJ2-2 and V is TRBV19; D not resolved. This CDR3 has 15 residues. Germline CDR1 is LNHDA and CDR2 is SQIVND (reference sequence). With 1 base removed from V and 5 bases from J, the gap between germline ends came to 11 bases. The CDR3 reads CASSIGGSWTGELFF. CDR3 coding DNA: TGTGCCAGTAGTATAGGCGGCAGCTGGACCGGGGAGCTGTTTTTT.

This clone was found a few times. The V gene is TRBV10-1, the J gene TRBJ1-1; TRBD1 matches at 8 bases. Unmatched junction bases numbered 1, after V lost 4 bases and J lost 0 bases. The CDR3 runs to 14 residues. Germline assignment: CDR1 WNHNN and CDR2 SYGVQD (reference sequence). CDR3 in amino acids: CASSVDRVNTEAFF. The CDR3 nucleotides are TGCGCCAGCAGTGTGGACAGGGTGAACACTGAAGCTTTCTTT.

The V gene is TRBV7-2, the J gene TRBJ2-3; D call uncertain. The ends were cut back, 3 bases at V and 5 bases at J, with 15 bases in the middle. The CDR3 contains 15 residues. Germline V lookup: CDR1 SGHTA, CDR2 FQGNSA. The CDR3 DNA sequence: TGTGCCAGCAGCTTCATAGTAGATCCGGGAGATACGCAGTATTTT. It codes for CASSFIVDPGDTQYF.

The chain employs TRBV7-9 and TRBJ2-7, with a possible D match to TRBD1 (6 bases). The CDR3 length is 13 residues. Trimming pared 7 bases from V and 3 bases from J, leaving 13 bases between. CDR1 is SEHNR, CDR2 FQNEAQ, per germline (reference sequence). The CDR3 nucleotides read TGTGCCAGCAACCAGGGGCAGTTCTACGAGCAGTACTTC. Translating gives CASNQGQFYEQYF.

The CDR3 reads CASSFDRLNTEAFF. CDR3 bases: TGTGCCAGCAGCTTTGACAGATTAAACACTGAAGCTTTCTTT. The chain couples TRBV7-9 to TRBJ1-1; perhaps TRBD1 as D (5 bases). The CDR3 is 14 residues long. The germline V gene has CDR1 SEHNR and CDR2 FQNEAQ (reference sequence). Trimming removed 3 bases at V and 2 bases at J, with 10 bases between.

Only one count was recorded for this clone. The genes are TRBV2 and TRBJ2-7; possibly TRBD2 for D (5 bases). Germline V lookup: CDR1 SNHLY, CDR2 FYNNEI. V was pared by 6 bases and J by 2 bases, with 11 bases between. This CDR3 comprises 13 residues. The CDR3: CASRRGVTYEQYF. CDR3 nucleotides: TGTGCCAGCAGACGGGGAGTTACCTACGAGCAGTACTTC.

J is TRBJ2-1 and V is TRBV5-1; perhaps TRBD2 as D (6 bases). Germline V gene lookup returns CDR1 SGHRS and CDR2 YFSETQ. This CDR3 has 14 residues. Trimming cost V 0 bases and J 6 bases, with 10 bases left between them. The CDR3: CASSLALGGNEQFF. The CDR3 DNA reads as TGCGCCAGCAGCTTGGCCCTGGGGGGCAATGAGCAGTTCTTC. Full variable domain (remainder filled in from reference TRBV5-1 and TRBJ2-1): KAGVTQTPRYLIKTRGQQVTLSCSPISGHRSVSWYQQTPGQGLQFLFEYFSETQRNKGNFPGRFSGRQFSNSRSEMNVSTLELGDSALYLCASSLALGGNEQFFGPGTRLTVL.

The rearrangement links TRBV28 to TRBJ1-2; TRBD1 might be the D (6 bases). The length of the CDR3 is 15 residues. V lost 3 bases to trimming and J lost 4 bases, with 15 bases between them. Germline CDR1 reads MDHEN; CDR2 reads SYDVKM. The CDR3 DNA reads TGTGCCAGCAGTTTCCCACAGGGACTATTCTATGGCTACACCTTC. This codes for CASSFPQGLFYGYTF.

This clone was picked up one time. The J gene is TRBJ1-1, the V gene TRBV20-1, with a possible D match to TRBD1 (5 bases). Trimming removed 3 bases at V and 8 bases at J, with 7 bases between. CDR3 length: 10 residues. The V gene's germline CDR1 is DFQATT and CDR2 SNEGSKA (reference sequence). The CDR3 nucleotides are TGCAGTGCTAGGGAGGGGGAAGCTTTCTTT. Translating gives CSAREGEAFF.

V and J are TRBV6-1 and TRBJ1-6; a possible D gene is TRBD1 (6 bases). Trimming removed 9 bases at V and 3 bases at J, with 12 bases between. The CDR3 is 14 amino acids. Germline values: CDR1 MNHNS, CDR2 SASEGT. This CDR3 reads CASVGQNYNSPLHF. For the CDR3, the DNA is TGTGCCAGTGTAGGACAGAACTATAATTCACCCCTCCACTTT.

This clone was recorded only once. The chain joins TRBV30 to TRBJ1-6, with 10 bases lining up with TRBD1. Trimming cost V 1 base and J 11 bases; bases outside gene matches: 8. CDR3 length: 15 residues. Germline-derived CDR1 and CDR2 are GTSNPN and SVGIG (reference sequence). CDR3 sequence: CAWSAGQGLTAPLHF. DNA of the CDR3: TGTGCCTGGAGTGCGGGACAGGGGCTTACGGCACCCCTCCACTTT.

The CDR3 coding sequence is TGTGCCAGCAGTAACCCCACCGGGACAGGGTGGGTCAATGAGCAGTTCTTC. This encodes CASSNPTGTGWVNEQFF. This chain joins TRBV28 and TRBJ2-1, with 9 bases lining up with TRBD1. V lost 5 bases and J lost 6; bases outside the gene matches: 14. CDR3 length equals 17 residues. Germline values: CDR1 MDHEN, CDR2 SYDVKM.

In its sample, this clone was seen once. The V call is TRBV28, the J call TRBJ1-1, with D uncertain. The CDR3 totals 14 residues. The germline gives CDR1 MDHEN, CDR2 SYDVKM. V lost 5 bases and J lost 6, with 16 bases in between. CDR3 DNA: TGTGCCAGCAGTGTTGACCAGCGTGGCGCTGAAGCTTTCTTT. Translation: CASSVDQRGAEAFF. Looking up the rest from reference TRBV28 and TRBJ1-1 gives the full variable domain: DVKVTQSSRYLVKRTGEKVFLECVQDMDHENMFWYRQDPGLGLRLIYFSYDVKMKEKGDIPEGYSVSREKKERFSLILESASTNQTSMYLCASSVDQRGAEAFFGQGTRLTVV.

The chain recombines TRBV7-2 with TRBJ2-3, with D unclear. CDR1 and CDR2 from the germline V gene are SGHTA and FQGNSA. This CDR3 is built from 13 residues. V lost 3 bases, J lost 3 bases, and 7 bases lay in between. Here the CDR3 DNA reads TGTGCCAGCAGCTTCCGAGGTACAGATACGCAGTATTTT. Translating gives CASSFRGTDTQYF.

The V call is TRBV5-1, the J call TRBJ2-3; perhaps TRBD2 as D (5 bases). V lost 6 bases and J lost 0, with 17 bases in between. The CDR3 covers 16 residues. Germline values: CDR1 SGHRS, CDR2 YFSETQ. CDR3 region: CASKRYGGGSTDTQYF. CDR3 DNA sequence: TGCGCCAGCAAAAGGTACGGTGGCGGGAGCACAGATACGCAGTATTTT.